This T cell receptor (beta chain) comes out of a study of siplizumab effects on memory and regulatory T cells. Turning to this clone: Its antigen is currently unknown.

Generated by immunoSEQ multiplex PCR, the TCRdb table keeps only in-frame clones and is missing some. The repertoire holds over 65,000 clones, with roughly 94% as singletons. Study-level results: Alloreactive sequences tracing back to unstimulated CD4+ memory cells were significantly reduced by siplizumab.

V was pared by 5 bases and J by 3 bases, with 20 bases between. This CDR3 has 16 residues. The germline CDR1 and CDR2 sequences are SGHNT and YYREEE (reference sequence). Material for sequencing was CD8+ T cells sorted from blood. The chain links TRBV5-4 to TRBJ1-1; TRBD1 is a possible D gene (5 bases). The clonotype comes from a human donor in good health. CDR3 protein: CASSRGTPGRDTEAFF. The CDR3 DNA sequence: TGTGCCAGCAGTCGGGGCACCCCCGGGCGAGACACTGAAGCTTTCTTT.